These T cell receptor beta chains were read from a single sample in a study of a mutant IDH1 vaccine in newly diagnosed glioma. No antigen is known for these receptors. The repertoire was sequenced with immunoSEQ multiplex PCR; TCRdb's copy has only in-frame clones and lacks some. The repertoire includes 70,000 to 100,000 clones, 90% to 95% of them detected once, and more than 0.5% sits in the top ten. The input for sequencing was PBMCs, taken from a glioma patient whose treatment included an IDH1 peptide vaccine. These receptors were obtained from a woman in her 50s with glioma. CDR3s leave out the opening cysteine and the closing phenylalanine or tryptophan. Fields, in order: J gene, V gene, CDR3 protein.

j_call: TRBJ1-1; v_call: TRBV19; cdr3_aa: ASSMRGENTEAF
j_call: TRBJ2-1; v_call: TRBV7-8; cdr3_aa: ASSLSVAEFYNEQF
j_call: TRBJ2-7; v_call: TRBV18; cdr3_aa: ASSPPGNYEQY
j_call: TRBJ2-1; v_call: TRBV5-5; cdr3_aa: ASSLGISVSYNEQF
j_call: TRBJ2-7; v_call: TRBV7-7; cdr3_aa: ASSLEAGPSYEQY
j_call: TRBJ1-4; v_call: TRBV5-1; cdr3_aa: ASSLEGGRTNEKLF
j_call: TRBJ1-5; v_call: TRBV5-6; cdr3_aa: ASSLERDGQPQH
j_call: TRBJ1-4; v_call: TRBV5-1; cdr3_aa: ASSPNGSGDEKLF
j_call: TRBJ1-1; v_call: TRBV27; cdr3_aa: ASSLTFVRTEAF
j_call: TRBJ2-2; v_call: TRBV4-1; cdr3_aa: ASSQAIFSGRRAGELF
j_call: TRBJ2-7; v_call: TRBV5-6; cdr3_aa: ASSSPDRGWREQY
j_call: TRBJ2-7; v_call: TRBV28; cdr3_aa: ASSRTGGYEQY
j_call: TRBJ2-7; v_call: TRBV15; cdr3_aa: ATSSNRAYEQY
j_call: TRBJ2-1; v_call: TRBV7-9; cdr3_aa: ASSLVQGQLNEQF
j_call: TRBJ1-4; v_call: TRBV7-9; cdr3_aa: ASSSSGWGATNEKLF
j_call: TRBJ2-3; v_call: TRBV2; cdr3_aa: ASSETSGTEDTQY
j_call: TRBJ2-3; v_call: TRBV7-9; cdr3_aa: ASSLGGTVLGDTQY
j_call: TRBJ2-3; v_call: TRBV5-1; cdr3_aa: ASSLGGADTQY
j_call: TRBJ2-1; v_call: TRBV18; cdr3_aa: ASSPTSGDYNEQF
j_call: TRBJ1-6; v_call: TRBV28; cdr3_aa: ASSFFELDSPLH
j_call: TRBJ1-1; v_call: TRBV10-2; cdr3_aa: ASRDSNMNTEAF
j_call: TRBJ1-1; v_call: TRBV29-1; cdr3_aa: SVEDRARGTEAF
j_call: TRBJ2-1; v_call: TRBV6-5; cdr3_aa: ASKLGGSYNEQF
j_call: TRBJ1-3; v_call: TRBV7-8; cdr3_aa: ASSLQRQRSGNTIY
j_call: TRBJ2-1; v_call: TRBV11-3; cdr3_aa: ASSSAGQGAAEQF
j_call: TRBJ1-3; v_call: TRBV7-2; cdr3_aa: ASSLFSTGRGNTIY
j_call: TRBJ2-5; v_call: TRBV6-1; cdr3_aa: ASSAPRTGLGETQY
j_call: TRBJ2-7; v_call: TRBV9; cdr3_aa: ASSVEGSYEQY
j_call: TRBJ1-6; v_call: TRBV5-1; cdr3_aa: ASSLAGRSANSPLH
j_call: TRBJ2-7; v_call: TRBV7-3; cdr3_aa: ASSQSGFEEQY
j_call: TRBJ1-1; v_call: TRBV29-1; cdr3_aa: SVNRGLNTEAF
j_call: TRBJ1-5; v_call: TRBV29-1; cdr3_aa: SVEASDAVTVHTNSNQPQH
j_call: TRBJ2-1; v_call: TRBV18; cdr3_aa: ASSPPFVGGSQF
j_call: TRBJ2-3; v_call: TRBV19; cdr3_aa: ASKDSPGGTQY
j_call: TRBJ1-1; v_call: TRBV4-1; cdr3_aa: ASSWNTEAF
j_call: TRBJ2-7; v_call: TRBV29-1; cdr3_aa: SVESTVAYEQY